Below are 5 T cell receptor beta chains sequenced from a single sample in a study of blood T cells in healthy people across ages. For the second PCR, which ran for about 6 to 11 cycles, a sample-barcoded 5' primer and a J-beta primer mix were used. Each CDR3 protein is one row after TCRdb ran MiXCR on the 5' RACE reads. The sample lists 270,000 or so distinct CDR3 sequences; roughly 26% were seen once. Sample: blood. The origin of the receptors is a woman in her seventies in good health.

This chain uses TRBV5-1 with TRBJ2-1, with 10 bases fitting TRBD2. The CDR3 runs 15 residues. Germline V gene data show CDR1 as SGHRS and CDR2 as YFSETQ. The ends lost 6 bases at V and 4 bases at J; junction bases unmatched: 7. The CDR3 sequence: CASMVAGGSYNEQFF. DNA for the CDR3: TGCGCCAGCATGGTAGCGGGAGGTTCATACAATGAGCAGTTCTTC.

The chain carries TRBV5-1 and TRBJ2-2; TRBD1 matches 7 bases. Germline loops: CDR1 SGHRS, CDR2 YFSETQ. This CDR3 region has 14 residues. After removal of 0 bases from V and 7 bases from J, the junction contained 3 bases not matched to a gene. Here the CDR3 DNA reads TGCGCCAGCAGCTTGGAAGGGGGCCTCGGGGAGCTGTTTTTT. Encoded protein: CASSLEGGLGELFF.

The table lists this clonotype with a few counts. The V and J genes are TRBV6-5 and TRBJ2-1; 10 positions match TRBD1. CDR3 length equals 14 residues. The trim removed 2 bases at V and 8 bases at J, leaving 3 bases unmatched. The germline V gene has CDR1 MNHEY and CDR2 SVGAGI. The CDR3 is CASSYDRGQDEQFF. The CDR3 nucleotides read TGTGCCAGCAGTTACGACAGGGGGCAGGATGAGCAGTTCTTC.

This clonotype appeared a few times. In this CDR3 the conserved last residue, phenylalanine or tryptophan, is missing, so a read error is likely. The chain recombines TRBV29-1 with TRBJ2-5, with D perhaps matching TRBD1 (5 bases). The better agreement between TRBJ2-1 and the DNA end casts doubt on the J call. The CDR3 spans 12 residues. Per germline, CDR1 SQVTM and CDR2 ANQGSEA. The CDR3 spells CSATGPLNEQFL. DNA of the CDR3: TGCAGCGCAACAGGACCTCTCAATGAGCAGTTCCTC.

This sequence joins TRBV29-1 and TRBJ2-3, with D unresolved. The CDR3 is 12 amino acids. V shed 4 bases and J shed 0 bases, with 5 bases lying between them. Per germline, CDR1 SQVTM and CDR2 ANQGSEA. The CDR3 bases are TGCAGCGTTGCGGCTAGCACAGATACGCAGTATTTT. Its translation is CSVAASTDTQYF.